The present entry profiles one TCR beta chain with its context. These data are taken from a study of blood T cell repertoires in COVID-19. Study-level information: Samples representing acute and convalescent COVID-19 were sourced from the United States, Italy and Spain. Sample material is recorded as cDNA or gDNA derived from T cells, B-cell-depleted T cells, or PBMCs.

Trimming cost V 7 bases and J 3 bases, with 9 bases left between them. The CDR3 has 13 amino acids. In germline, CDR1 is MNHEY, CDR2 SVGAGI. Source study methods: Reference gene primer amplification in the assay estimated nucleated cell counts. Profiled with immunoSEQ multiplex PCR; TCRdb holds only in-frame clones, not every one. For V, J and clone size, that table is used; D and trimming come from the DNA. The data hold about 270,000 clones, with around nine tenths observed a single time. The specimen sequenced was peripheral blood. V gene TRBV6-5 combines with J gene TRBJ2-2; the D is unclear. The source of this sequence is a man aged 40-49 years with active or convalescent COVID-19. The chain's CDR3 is CASTDTYTGELFF. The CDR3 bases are TGTGCCAGCACCGACACTTACACCGGGGAGCTGTTTTTT.